A single sample is the source of the 30 T cell receptor beta chains below, sequenced in a study of molecular identifiers for immune sequencing clone quantification. A single record per CDR3 protein comes from TCRdb applying MiXCR to the PCR reads. The sample lists 300,000 to 400,000 distinct CDR3 sequences, over 20% occurring once. Sequencing used naive CD8+ T cells from blood, with Jurkat cell RNA spiked in. Subset meaning: FACS-sorted CD8+CD4-CCR7+CD45RA+ naive T cells. The receptors were sampled from a human donor in good health. Some libraries in this study had Jurkat cell RNA spiked in.

Note on this clonotype: A much larger clone differs by one base, so this may be a read error. V is TRBV7-9 and J is TRBJ2-5; 9 nucleotides align to TRBD1. The CDR3 is 15 residues long. The germline V gene has CDR1 SEHNR and CDR2 FQNEAQ (reference sequence). DNA of the CDR3: TGTGCCAGCAGCCCCGCGACAGGGGGGCAAGAGACCCTGTACTTC. Protein product: CASSPATGGQETLYF.

This clonotype was seen at least ten times. The rearrangement joins TRBV19 to TRBJ1-2, with unresolved D. There are 14 residues in the CDR3. CDR1 and CDR2 (germline): LNHDA, SQIVND (reference sequence). Trimming stripped 7 bases from V and 3 bases from J, with 15 bases between. The CDR3 region has the DNA TGTGCCAGTATCGGTTGGGGATTAGACTATGGCTACACCTTC. Translation gives CASIGWGLDYGYTF. The variable domain in full, with the rest retrieved from reference TRBV19 and TRBJ1-2, is DGGITQSPKYLFRKEGQNVTLSCEQNLNHDAMYWYRQDPGQGLRLIYYSQIVNDFQKGDIAEGYSVSREKKESFPLTVTSAQKNPTAFYLCASIGWGLDYGYTFGSGTRLTVV.

This rearrangement joins TRBV5-4 to TRBJ2-3; no clear D. The CDR3 has 18 amino acids. V lost 3 bases, J lost 2 bases, and 22 bases lay in between. Germline lookup yields CDR1 SGHNT and CDR2 YYREEE (reference sequence). The CDR3 reads CASSSPPGRPGSTDTQYF. The CDR3 DNA reads as TGTGCCAGCAGCTCCCCCCCAGGACGGCCTGGGTCCACAGATACGCAGTATTTT.

As for this clonotype: A read error may explain this, as a much larger clone is one base away. The chain is built from TRBV28 and TRBJ2-5, with D uncertain. From germline, CDR1 is MDHEN and CDR2 SYDVKM. The CDR3 has 13 amino acids. V lost 6 bases and J lost 0, with 8 bases in between. Written as DNA, the CDR3 is TGTGCCAGCAGGTTCAGGTACCAAGAGACCCAGTACTTC. The encoded protein is CASRFRYQETQYF.

With regard to this clonotype: A much larger clone sits a single nucleotide away, making a read error possible. This sequence joins TRBV5-6 and TRBJ2-5; D not certain. CDR3 length: 15 residues. Germline loops: CDR1 SGHDT, CDR2 YYEEEE. Trimming removed 4 bases at V and 2 bases at J, with 15 bases between. The DNA for the CDR3 is TGTGCCAGCAGCCCCCACCCGACGGAGCAAGAGACCCAGTACTTC. This translates into CASSPHPTEQETQYF.

This clonotype was recorded at least ten times. This sequence joins TRBV12-3 or TRBV12-4 and TRBJ2-1; TRBD1 is a possible D gene (5 bases). Trimming left V 4 bases short and J 12 bases short, with 19 bases between. The CDR3 consists of 14 residues. The CDR3 coding sequence is TGTGCCAGCAGTTCGGCCCGCAAGGGGATCGGGCAGTTCTTC. This translates into CASSSARKGIGQFF.

This clonotype was counted a few times. This chain joins TRBV4-3 and TRBJ2-3; 7 bases match TRBD2. The germline gives CDR1 LGHNA, CDR2 YSLEER. The V segment lost 0 bases and the J segment 5 bases; nucleotides outside the gene matches: 11. This CDR3 has 17 residues. The CDR3 loop reads CASSQELIGLGEDTQYF. CDR3 coding DNA: TGCGCCAGCAGCCAAGAACTTATAGGACTAGGAGAAGATACGCAGTATTTT.

This clonotype has just a few counts. The chain recombines TRBV6-2 or TRBV6-3 with TRBJ2-7, with D unresolved. The V gene's germline CDR1 is MNHEY and CDR2 SVGEGT. The CDR3 contains 12 residues. The V end lost 5 bases, the J end lost 3 bases, and 8 bases lay between the germline ends. CDR3 residues: CASSGVGYEQYF. For the CDR3, the DNA is TGTGCCAGCAGTGGGGTCGGCTACGAGCAGTACTTC.

The J gene is TRBJ2-5, the V gene TRBV2, with 7 bases identical to TRBD1. Germline V gene data show CDR1 as SNHLY and CDR2 as FYNNEI. With V trimmed by 3 bases and J by 1 base, 8 bases remained unmatched. The length of the CDR3 is 16 residues. The CDR3 DNA reads TGTGCCAGCAGTGATTGGGACAGCGTCATCCAAGAGACCCAGTACTTC. Protein: CASSDWDSVIQETQYF.

This clonotype has at least ten counts. CDR3 bases: TGTGCCAGCAGCTTCGGGGGACCGAATGAGCAGTTCTTC. Amino acid sequence: CASSFGGPNEQFF. V is TRBV11-2 and J is TRBJ2-1; TRBD2 is a possible D gene (6 bases). The CDR3 is 13 residues long. The germline gives CDR1 SGHAT, CDR2 FQNNGV. Trimming shortened V by 3 bases and J by 7 bases, and 10 bases separated the two germline ends.

In its sample, this clonotype was seen many times. The chain couples TRBV29-1 to TRBJ2-7; TRBD2 might be the D (5 bases). V shed 4 bases and J shed 2 bases, with 12 bases lying between them. There are 13 residues in the CDR3. Germline V CDR1 and CDR2: SQVTM, ANQGSEA. CDR3 amino acids: CSVVFAEAYEQYF. CDR3 bases: TGCAGCGTTGTTTTTGCGGAGGCCTACGAGCAGTACTTC.

The CDR3 nucleotides are TGCAGTGCTAGAGCCCTACAGGGCACAACTGAAGCTTTCTTT. Amino acid sequence: CSARALQGTTEAFF. The chain joins TRBV20-1 to TRBJ1-1, with a possible D match to TRBD1 (6 bases). Trimming left V 1 base short and J 5 bases short, with 14 bases between. The CDR3 runs 14 residues. CDR1 is DFQATT and CDR2 is SNEGSKA in the germline V gene (reference sequence).

This clonotype showed up many times. The chain combines TRBV19 with TRBJ1-5; TRBD1 is a possible D gene (5 bases). CDR1 and CDR2 (germline): LNHDA, SQIVND (reference sequence). The CDR3 totals 13 residues. Trimming removed 9 bases from V and 7 bases from J, with 16 bases in between. The CDR3 reads CASQLGGRQPQHF. The CDR3 DNA follows: TGTGCCAGCCAATTGGGGGGGAGACAGCCCCAGCATTTT.

This clonotype was counted many times. The chain links TRBV6-5 to TRBJ2-7, with D possibly matching TRBD1 (5 bases). The CDR3 runs to 12 residues. V lost 5 bases and J lost 5, with 10 bases in between. The V gene's germline CDR1 is MNHEY and CDR2 SVGAGI. The CDR3 spells CASSRDSHEQYF. The CDR3 DNA reads as TGTGCCAGCAGTCGCGACAGTCACGAGCAGTACTTC.

V gene TRBV19 combines with J gene TRBJ2-3; 10 positions agree with TRBD1. This CDR3 contains 15 residues. The germline V gene encodes CDR1 LNHDA and CDR2 SQIVND (reference sequence). J gave up 5 bases and V 5 bases, and 7 bases lay outside the gene matches. The CDR3 region is CASSATGQGGDTQYF. The CDR3 DNA sequence: TGTGCCAGTAGTGCGACAGGACAGGGGGGAGATACGCAGTATTTT.

This clonotype turned up a few times. This chain links TRBV5-8 with TRBJ2-7, with unresolved D. Trimming stripped 0 bases from V and 6 bases from J, with 13 bases between. Germline CDR1 reads SGHTS; CDR2 reads YDEGEE. This CDR3 has 14 residues. The CDR3: CASSLDSHRVEQYF. CDR3 DNA sequence: TGTGCCAGCAGCTTGGACTCTCATAGGGTCGAGCAGTACTTC.

This clonotype was counted once. CDR3 bases: TGTGCCAGCAGCCCGACGACTGTGGACTGCACCTTC. It encodes CASSPTTVDCTF. The chain uses TRBV7-2 and TRBJ1-2; D is uncertain. CDR1 is SGHTA and CDR2 is FQGNSA in the germline V gene. The length of the CDR3 is 12 residues. Trimming shortened V by 5 bases and J by 13 bases, and 17 bases separated the two germline ends. Filled out from reference TRBV7-2 and TRBJ1-2, the complete variable domain reads GAGVSQSPSNKVTEKGKDVELRCDPISGHTALYWYRQSLGQGLEFLIYFQGNSAPDKSGLPSDRFSAERTGGSVSTLTIQRTQQEDSAVYLCASSPTTVDCTFGSGTRLTVV.

This clonotype was counted only a few times. The chain is built from TRBV29-1 and TRBJ2-2; no clear D gene. The CDR3 sequence is 12 residues long. Germline-derived CDR1 and CDR2 are SQVTM and ANQGSEA. Trimming removed 5 bases at V and 6 bases at J, with 10 bases between. Here the CDR3 reads CSVIGGAGELFF. Here the CDR3 DNA reads TGCAGCGTTATAGGTGGCGCCGGGGAGCTGTTTTTT.

This clonotype was recorded many times. The chain recombines TRBV7-7 with TRBJ2-3; D uncertain. CDR3 size: 13 residues. Between the trimmed V and J ends, which lost 4 bases and 3 bases, there was a span of 8 bases. Per germline, CDR1 SSHAT and CDR2 FNYEAQ (reference sequence). The DNA for the CDR3 is TGTGCCAGCAGCTCACATTTGACAGATACGCAGTATTTT. Translating it yields CASSSHLTDTQYF. Full variable domain (missing parts from reference TRBV7-7 and TRBJ2-3): GAGVSQSPRYKVTKRGQDVTLRCDPISSHATLYWYQQALGQGPEFLTYFNYEAQPDKSGLPSDRFSAERPEGSISTLTIQRTEQRDSAMYRCASSSHLTDTQYFGPGTRLTVL.

This clonotype has ten or more counts. The rearrangement joins TRBV7-9 to TRBJ2-7; D ambiguous. Trimming pared 0 bases from V and 7 bases from J, leaving 10 bases between. The CDR3 runs 13 residues. Germline assignment: CDR1 SEHNR and CDR2 FQNEAQ (reference sequence). The CDR3 sequence: CASSLAFTGEQYF. CDR3 nucleotides: TGTGCCAGCAGCTTAGCGTTCACTGGGGAGCAGTACTTC.

This clonotype showed up many times. The chain couples TRBV19 to TRBJ2-7; 8 positions agree with TRBD1. Losses at the gene ends were 6 bases for V and 3 bases for J; bases not matched to a gene: 4. Germline lookup yields CDR1 LNHDA and CDR2 SQIVND (reference sequence). This CDR3 is built from 13 residues. CDR3 loop: CASSPQGDYEQYF. The DNA of the CDR3 is TGTGCCAGTAGCCCACAGGGGGACTACGAGCAGTACTTC. Together with reference TRBV19 and TRBJ2-7, the CDR3 gives the full variable domain: DGGITQSPKYLFRKEGQNVTLSCEQNLNHDAMYWYRQDPGQGLRLIYYSQIVNDFQKGDIAEGYSVSREKKESFPLTVTSAQKNPTAFYLCASSPQGDYEQYFGPGTRLTVT.

The chain couples TRBV5-1 to TRBJ2-7; D is undetermined. Germline V lookup: CDR1 SGHRS, CDR2 YFSETQ. The CDR3 extends over 13 amino acids. Trimming cost V 0 bases and J 2 bases, with 6 bases left between them. The CDR3 protein is CASSLDYAYEQYF. The CDR3 DNA reads TGCGCCAGCAGCTTGGACTACGCCTACGAGCAGTACTTC. The entire variable domain, with the rest obtained from reference TRBV5-1 and TRBJ2-7, is as follows: KAGVTQTPRYLIKTRGQQVTLSCSPISGHRSVSWYQQTPGQGLQFLFEYFSETQRNKGNFPGRFSGRQFSNSRSEMNVSTLELGDSALYLCASSLDYAYEQYFGPGTRLTVT.

This clonotype was seen only a few times. The chain employs TRBV9 and TRBJ2-3; no clear D. Germline CDR1 and CDR2: SGDLS and YYNGEE. This CDR3 has 13 amino acids. Trimming pared 0 bases from V and 4 bases from J, leaving 6 bases between. The CDR3 sequence is CASSVESADTQYF. In DNA form, the CDR3 reads TGTGCCAGCAGCGTAGAATCCGCAGATACGCAGTATTTT.

This rearrangement joins TRBV12-3 or TRBV12-4 to TRBJ2-2; tentatively, D is TRBD2 (5 bases). The CDR3 spans 12 residues. V was pared by 6 bases and J by 3 bases, with 5 bases between. Written as DNA, the CDR3 is TGTGCCAGCAGACTAGACACCGGGGAGCTGTTTTTT. It specifies CASRLDTGELFF.

This clonotype was seen ten or more times. The chain joins TRBV4-3 to TRBJ2-3; TRBD2 matches 8 bases. Trimming took 0 bases from V and 5 from J; bases not matched to a gene: 4. This CDR3 has 15 residues. The V gene's germline CDR1 is LGHNA and CDR2 YSLEER. CDR3 residues: CASSQDSGIIDTQYF. The DNA for the CDR3 is TGCGCCAGCAGCCAAGATAGCGGGATCATAGATACGCAGTATTTT.

This clonotype was detected ten times or more. The chain uses TRBV6-6 and TRBJ2-3; 12 bases are shared with TRBD2. The CDR3 has 16 amino acids. V trimming: 8 bases; J trimming: 5 bases; junction bases outside the gene matches: 11. Germline V gives CDR1 MNHNY, CDR2 SVGAGI (reference sequence). The CDR3 loop reads CASSTSSGGAQDTQYF. The CDR3 bases are TGTGCCAGCTCAACATCTAGCGGGGGGGCCCAAGATACGCAGTATTTT.

In regard to this clonotype: Since no conserved phenylalanine or tryptophan closes the CDR3, a read error is the likely cause. This chain links TRBV12-3 or TRBV12-4 with TRBJ2-5; D perhaps matches TRBD2 (7 bases). The CDR3 runs 17 residues. Trimming cost V 5 bases and J 5 bases, with 24 bases left between them. The CDR3 loop is CASSKTGWGGAWETQYL. The CDR3 DNA follows: TGTGCCAGCAGTAAAACCGGCTGGGGGGGGGCCTGGGAGACCCAGTACTTA.

This clonotype was counted ten times or more. This chain joins TRBV29-1 and TRBJ1-1; D gene uncertain. The V end lost 6 bases, the J end lost 3 bases, and 11 bases lay between the germline ends. The CDR3 extends over 12 amino acids. Germline CDR1 reads SQVTM; CDR2 reads ANQGSEA. The CDR3 loop is CSVPLGYTEAFF. In DNA, the CDR3 is TGCAGCGTACCCCTTGGATACACTGAAGCTTTCTTT.

To note about this clonotype: One base away lies a much larger clone, so this may be a sequencing read error. CDR3 DNA sequence: TGTGCCGGCAGGTTCAGGGGCTCCTACGAGCAGTACTTC. It translates to CAGRFRGSYEQYF. This rearrangement joins TRBV12-3 or TRBV12-4 to TRBJ2-7, with a weak D call TRBD1 (6 bases). The CDR3 spans 13 residues.

This clonotype was counted many times. V and J are TRBV5-1 and TRBJ2-3; maybe TRBD2 (6 bases). Trimming pared 4 bases from V and 1 base from J, leaving 13 bases between. The CDR3 covers 15 residues. CDR1 SGHRS and CDR2 YFSETQ come from the germline V gene. The CDR3 nucleotides are TGCGCCAGCAGCCCGAGATGGGAGGGCACAGATACGCAGTATTTT. It encodes CASSPRWEGTDTQYF.